This entry lists 24 T cell receptor beta chains sequenced from one sample in a study of OX40 agonist ivuxolimab in advanced cancers. Clones were read by immunoSEQ multiplex PCR, and TCRdb kept only the in-frame ones, dropping some. This table holds 6,500 to 8,000 clones, 94% found once. The sample consisted of CD4+ or CD8+ T cells sorted from blood, taken in a trial of the OX40 agonist ivuxolimab. Every receptor here comes from an adult with an advanced solid tumor such as melanoma, head and neck, liver or kidney cancer.

CDR3 sequence reads: CSVVAGANEKLFF. CDR3 coding DNA: TGCAGCGTTGTTGCAGGGGCTAATGAAAAACTGTTTTTT. The J gene is TRBJ1-4, the V gene TRBV29-1; a possible D gene is TRBD1 (6 bases). Germline V lookup: CDR1 SQVTM, CDR2 ANQGSEA. Trimming cost V 4 bases and J 3 bases, with 9 bases left between them. CDR3 length: 13 amino acids. The full variable domain, its missing parts supplied by reference TRBV29-1 and TRBJ1-4, is SAVISQKPSRDICQRGTSLTIQCQVDSQVTMMFWYRQQPGQSLTLIATANQGSEATYESGFVIDKFPISRPNLTFSTLTVSNMSPEDSSIYLCSVVAGANEKLFFGSGTQLSVL.

The V and J genes are TRBV27 and TRBJ1-4, with D unresolved. V was cut by 7 bases and J by 8 bases, with 11 bases left in between. In germline, CDR1 is MNHEY, CDR2 SMNVEV (reference sequence). This CDR3 spans 12 amino acids. CDR3 coding DNA: TGTGCCAGCACGGGGTTGGGGGAAAAACTGTTTTTT. Translated: CASTGLGEKLFF.

The J gene is TRBJ2-1, the V gene TRBV6-4; 8 bases fit TRBD1. Germline values: CDR1 MRHNA, CDR2 SNTAGT. The CDR3 runs to 14 residues. The V segment lost 8 bases and the J segment 4 bases; nucleotides outside the gene matches: 7. The CDR3 coding sequence is TGTGCCAGCGACAGGGGTAGCTTATACAATGAGCAGTTCTTC. This translates into CASDRGSLYNEQFF.

This chain connects TRBV29-1 to TRBJ2-5; a weak D match, TRBD1 (5 bases). There are 12 residues in the CDR3. Per germline, CDR1 SQVTM and CDR2 ANQGSEA. V shed 4 bases and J shed 2 bases, with 8 bases lying between them. In DNA form, the CDR3 reads TGCAGCGTTGGACAGCTTCAAGAGACCCAGTACTTC. Translating it yields CSVGQLQETQYF.

The rearrangement links TRBV11-1 to TRBJ2-7, with TRBD2 matching 8 bases. The CDR3 loop spans 11 amino acids. Germline trimming cut 5 bases from V and 6 bases from J; bases unmatched to any gene: 0. The germline gives CDR1 SGHAT, CDR2 FQDESV (reference sequence). The CDR3 DNA follows: TGTGCCAGCAGCCGGGAGGGCGAGCAGTACTTC. Its translation is CASSREGEQYF.

The CDR3 loop is CASSDKVTGRGYTF. CDR3 in DNA: TGTGCCAGCAGTGACAAGGTCACGGGTCGTGGCTACACCTTC. The V gene is TRBV2, the J gene TRBJ1-2; no clear D. Trimming took off 3 bases at V and 7 bases at J, with 15 bases between the two ends. Germline values: CDR1 SNHLY, CDR2 FYNNEI. CDR3 length: 14 residues. Full variable domain (missing parts from reference TRBV2 and TRBJ1-2): EPEVTQTPSHQVTQMGQEVILRCVPISNHLYFYWYRQILGQKVEFLVSFYNNEISEKSEIFDDQFSVERPDGSNFTLKIRSTKLEDSAMYFCASSDKVTGRGYTFGSGTRLTVV.

V is TRBV5-1 and J is TRBJ2-7; 7 nucleotides match TRBD1. Per the germline V gene, CDR1 is SGHRS and CDR2 is YFSETQ. V was clipped by 0 bases and J by 0 bases; unmatched bases: 3. The length of the CDR3 is 15 residues. The CDR3: CASSLDRGSSYEQYF. CDR3 coding DNA: TGCGCCAGCAGCTTGGACAGGGGCAGCTCCTACGAGCAGTACTTC.

The genes are TRBV27 and TRBJ2-1, with 15 bases aligning to TRBD2. Germline trimming cut 5 bases from V and 0 bases from J; bases unmatched to any gene: 14. CDR3 length equals 21 residues. Germline V gene data show CDR1 as MNHEY and CDR2 as SMNVEV (reference sequence). The CDR3 loop is CASSLRPGTSGRSSSYNEQFF. In nucleotides, the CDR3 is TGTGCCAGCAGTCTCCGTCCCGGGACTAGCGGGAGGAGCAGCTCCTACAATGAGCAGTTCTTC.

This rearrangement joins TRBV10-3 to TRBJ1-1; 7 bases align to TRBD1. The V segment lost 3 bases and the J segment 2 bases; nucleotides outside the gene matches: 9. The CDR3 is made up of 16 amino acids. Germline V gene sequence: CDR1 ENHRY, CDR2 SYGVKD. In DNA form, the CDR3 reads TGTGCCATCAGTGAATACTCCGGGACAGCAAACACTGAAGCTTTCTTT. Translation: CAISEYSGTANTEAFF.

CDR3 loop: CASSFGGRAGTDTQYF. DNA of the CDR3: TGTGCCAGCAGCTTCGGCGGGAGGGCCGGCACAGATACGCAGTATTTT. The chain has TRBV5-4 and TRBJ2-3; 9 nucleotides line up with TRBD2. Per germline, CDR1 SGHNT and CDR2 YYREEE (reference sequence). Trimming cost V 2 bases and J 1 base; bases outside gene matches: 5. The CDR3 runs to 16 residues.

CDR3 DNA sequence: TGTGCCAGCAGCAAAAGTACGTCAGTCCAAGAGACCCAGTACTTC. Translating it yields CASSKSTSVQETQYF. This chain joins TRBV21-1 and TRBJ2-5; the D segment call TRBD1 is taken from the table without a DNA check. TRBV21-1 is flagged as a pseudogene. This CDR3 spans 15 amino acids.

The chain is built from TRBV14 and TRBJ1-1; D unresolved. Trimming pared 4 bases from V and 0 bases from J, leaving 6 bases between. Germline CDR1 reads SGHDN; CDR2 reads FVKESK. CDR3 length: 13 amino acids. The CDR3 reads CASSPSMNTEAFF. CDR3 sequence (DNA): TGTGCCAGCAGCCCATCCATGAACACTGAAGCTTTCTTT.

This chain uses TRBV29-1 with TRBJ2-7, with D perhaps assigned TRBD1 or TRBD2 (5 bases each). The V and J ends lost 4 bases and 2 bases respectively, with 15 bases between them. Germline CDR1 reads SQVTM; CDR2 reads ANQGSEA. The CDR3 extends over 14 amino acids. The CDR3 DNA is TGCAGCGTTGGCCGGGACGGCAAAACCTACGAGCAGTACTTC. Translating gives CSVGRDGKTYEQYF.

The chain is built from TRBV10-3 and TRBJ2-1, with TRBD2 matching 11 bases. Germline assignment: CDR1 ENHRY and CDR2 SYGVKD. The CDR3 runs 16 residues. Trimming took 6 bases from V and 6 from J; bases not matched to a gene: 10. The DNA for the CDR3 is TGTGCCATCAGCCAGGGACTAGCGGTACTCTCCAATGAGCAGTTCTTC. Its protein is CAISQGLAVLSNEQFF.

This clone was recorded once. The chain links TRBV11-3 to TRBJ2-3; 11 nucleotides line up with TRBD2. CDR3 length: 16 amino acids. V was pared by 4 bases and J by 1 base, with 4 bases of the junction left unmatched. Germline CDR1 and CDR2: SGHNT and YENEEA. CDR3 in DNA: TGTGCCAGCAGCTGGGGTAGCGGGAGGGGCACAGATACGCAGTATTTT. It specifies CASSWGSGRGTDTQYF.

The chain couples TRBV7-9 to TRBJ2-7, with D perhaps given as TRBD1 or TRBD2 (5 bases each). This CDR3 has 14 residues. Trimming removed 2 bases from V and 6 bases from J, with 14 bases in between. Germline CDR1 is SEHNR and CDR2 is FQNEAQ (reference sequence). The CDR3 bases are TGTGCCAGCAGCTTAATGGGGGTCGGTGGCGAGCAGTACTTC. It is translated as CASSLMGVGGEQYF.

This chain connects TRBV29-1 to TRBJ2-7; tentatively, D is TRBD1 (5 bases). This CDR3 is 12 amino acids long. CDR1 and CDR2 from the germline V gene are SQVTM and ANQGSEA. The V end lost 0 bases, the J end lost 5 bases, and 8 bases lay between the germline ends. The DNA of the CDR3 is TGCAGCGTTGAAGATCTAGGGGACGAGCAGTACTTC. Amino acids: CSVEDLGDEQYF.

The chain couples TRBV28 to TRBJ1-4; possibly TRBD1 for D (5 bases). The V end lost 7 bases, the J end lost 9 bases, and 18 bases lay between the germline ends. The V gene's germline CDR1 is MDHEN and CDR2 SYDVKM. This CDR3 spans 14 amino acids. The CDR3 protein is CASIRDASQKKLFF. CDR3 DNA: TGTGCCAGCATTCGGGACGCCTCCCAGAAAAAACTGTTTTTT.

The chain links TRBV9 to TRBJ2-3; 10 bases align to TRBD2. The CDR3 consists of 16 residues. Losses at the gene ends were 0 bases for V and 0 bases for J; bases not matched to a gene: 1. CDR1 SGDLS and CDR2 YYNGEE come from the germline V gene. CDR3 amino acids: CASSVGTSGSTDTQYF. The CDR3 DNA sequence: TGTGCCAGCAGCGTAGGGACTAGCGGTAGCACAGATACGCAGTATTTT.

On this clone itself: A read error may account for a junction end that differs from germline. The rearrangement links TRBV7-2 to TRBJ1-6; D may be TRBD1 (5 bases). The V gene's germline CDR1 is SGHTA and CDR2 FQGNSA. This CDR3 has 15 amino acids. Here the CDR3 DNA reads TGTGCCAGCAGTTTAGGGGACTCCTATAATTCACCCCTCCACTTT. Translated, it gives CASSLGDSYNSPLHF. The variable domain in full, completed from reference TRBV7-2 and TRBJ1-6, reads GAGVSQSPSNKVTEKGKDVELRCDPISGHTALYWYRQSLGQGLEFLIYFQGNSAPDKSGLPSDRFSAERTGGSVSTLTIQRTQQEDSAVYLCASSLGDSYNSPLHFGNGTRLTVT.

The V gene is TRBV5-1, the J gene TRBJ2-5, with 7 nucleotides matching TRBD1. The CDR3 has 15 residues. Germline CDR1 SGHRS, CDR2 YFSETQ. V was pared by 2 bases and J by 5 bases, with 9 bases of the junction left unmatched. The CDR3 here is CASSLGGAGLETQYF. The CDR3 nucleotides read TGCGCCAGCAGCTTAGGGGGCGCAGGGTTGGAGACCCAGTACTTC. Based on the CDR3 plus reference TRBV5-1 and TRBJ2-5, the full variable domain is KAGVTQTPRYLIKTRGQQVTLSCSPISGHRSVSWYQQTPGQGLQFLFEYFSETQRNKGNFPGRFSGRQFSNSRSEMNVSTLELGDSALYLCASSLGGAGLETQYFGPGTRLLVL.

The rearrangement joins TRBV5-6 to TRBJ2-1; either TRBD1 or TRBD2 may fit D (5 bases each). The V and J ends lost 0 bases and 2 bases respectively, with 12 bases between them. Germline CDR1 is SGHDT and CDR2 is YYEEEE. The CDR3 is made up of 16 amino acids. In DNA form, the CDR3 reads TGTGCCAGCAGCTTGGCTGGGGCGGGCCCCTACAATGAGCAGTTCTTC. Translation: CASSLAGAGPYNEQFF.

V and J are TRBV5-8 and TRBJ1-2; D possibly corresponds to TRBD1 (5 bases). From germline, CDR1 is SGHTS and CDR2 YDEGEE. This CDR3 has 14 amino acids. V lost 0 bases and J lost 4, with 10 bases in between. The CDR3, as DNA: TGTGCCAGCAGCTTGGCCGGCAGGGCCTATGGCTACACCTTC. Translating it yields CASSLAGRAYGYTF.

The genes are TRBV5-1 and TRBJ2-3; no clear D. Trimming shortened V by 3 bases and J by 5 bases, and 10 bases separated the two germline ends. The CDR3 has 13 residues. Germline CDR1 SGHRS, CDR2 YFSETQ. DNA of the CDR3: TGCGCCAGCAGCTCAACGACTCTAGATACGCAGTATTTT. Its protein product is CASSSTTLDTQYF.